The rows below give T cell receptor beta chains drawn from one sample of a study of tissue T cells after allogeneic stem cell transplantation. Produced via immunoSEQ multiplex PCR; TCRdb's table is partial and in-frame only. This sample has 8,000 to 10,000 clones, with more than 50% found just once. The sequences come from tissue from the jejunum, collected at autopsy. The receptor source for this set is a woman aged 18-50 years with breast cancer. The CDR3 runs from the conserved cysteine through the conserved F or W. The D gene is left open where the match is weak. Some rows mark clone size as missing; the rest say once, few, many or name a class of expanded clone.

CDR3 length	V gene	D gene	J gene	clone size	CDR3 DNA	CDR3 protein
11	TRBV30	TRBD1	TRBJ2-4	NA	TGTGCCTGGACAGGGGGCAACATTCAGTACTTC	CAWTGGNIQYF
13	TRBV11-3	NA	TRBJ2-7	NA	TGTGCCAGCAGCTTAGATCGGACCCGTGAGCAGTACTTC	CASSLDRTREQYF
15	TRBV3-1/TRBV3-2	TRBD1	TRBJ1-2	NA	TGTGCCAGCAGCCAAGAGGTCGGGACAGCCTATGGCTACACCTTC	CASSQEVGTAYGYTF
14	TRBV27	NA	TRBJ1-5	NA	TGTGCCAGCAGACGGACAGATAGCAATCAGCCCCAGCATTTT	CASRRTDSNQPQHF
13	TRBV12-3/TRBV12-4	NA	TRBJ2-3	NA	TGTGCCAGCAACTTAAGGCACACAGATACGCAGTATTTT	CASNLRHTDTQYF
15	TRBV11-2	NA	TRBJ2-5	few	TGTGCCAGCAGCTTGTCTGCAATCGAAGGGGAGACCCAGTACTTC	CASSLSAIEGETQYF
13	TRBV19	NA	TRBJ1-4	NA	TGTGCCAGTAGTATAAGGACAGACGAAAAACTGTTTTTT	CASSIRTDEKLFF
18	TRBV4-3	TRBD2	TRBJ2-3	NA	TGCGCCAGCAGCCAAAACCCCCTCGGGCGGGAGGAAACAGATACGCAGTATTTT	CASSQNPLGREETDTQYF
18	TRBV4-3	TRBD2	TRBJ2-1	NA	TGCGCCAGCAGCCGGGGACTAGCGGGAGATACATCCTACAATGAGCAGTTCTTC	CASSRGLAGDTSYNEQFF
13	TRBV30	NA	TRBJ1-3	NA	TGTGCCTGGAGTGTATCTGGAAGAAACACCATATATTTT	CAWSVSGRNTIYF
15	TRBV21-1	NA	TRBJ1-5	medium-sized	TGTGCCAGCAGCAAATATGGATGGGGAATTTTGCCCCAGCATTTT	CASSKYGWGILPQHF
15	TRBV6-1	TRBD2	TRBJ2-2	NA	TGTGCCAGCAGTGAGCGGGGGGCGAACACCGGGGAGCTGTTTTTT	CASSERGANTGELFF
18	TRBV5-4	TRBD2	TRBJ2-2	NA	TGTGCCAGCAGCAACCTAGCTAGCGGGAGGGCCTTCACCGGGGAGCTGTTTTTT	CASSNLASGRAFTGELFF
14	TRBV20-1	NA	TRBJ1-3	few	TGCAGTGCTAGTAGGGACATAACAAGAAACACCATATATTTT	CSASRDITRNTIYF
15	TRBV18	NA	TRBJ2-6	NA	TGTGCCAGCTCAGCCACAAAGGTTGGGGCCAACGTCCTGACTTTC	CASSATKVGANVLTF
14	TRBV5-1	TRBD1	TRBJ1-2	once	TGCGCCAGCAGCCAATCGACAGGGGACTATGGCTACACCTTC	CASSQSTGDYGYTF
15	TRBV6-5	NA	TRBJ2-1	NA	TGTGCCAGCAGACGGGACACCAAAGGCTACAATGAGCAGTTCTTC	CASRRDTKGYNEQFF
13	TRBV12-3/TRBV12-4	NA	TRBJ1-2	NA	TGTGCCAGCACCCCTAGACGGAGCTATGGCTACACCTTC	CASTPRRSYGYTF
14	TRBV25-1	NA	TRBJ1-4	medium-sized	TGTGCCAGCAGTGGGGGTGGTGGCAATGAAAAACTGTTTTTT	CASSGGGGNEKLFF
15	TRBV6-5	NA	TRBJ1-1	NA	TGTGCCAGCACCAAGGAGGGGTTGTCGAACACTGAAGCTTTCTTT	CASTKEGLSNTEAFF
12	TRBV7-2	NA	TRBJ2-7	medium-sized	TGTGCCAGCAGCGTAGGCGTCTACGAGCAGTACTTC	CASSVGVYEQYF
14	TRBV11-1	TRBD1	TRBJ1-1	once	TGTGCCAGCAGCAAGGACAGGGGGAACACTGAAGCTTTCTTT	CASSKDRGNTEAFF
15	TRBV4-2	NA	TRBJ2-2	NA	TGTGCCAGCAGCCAACCCCAGTTGAACACCGGGGAGCTGTTTTTT	CASSQPQLNTGELFF
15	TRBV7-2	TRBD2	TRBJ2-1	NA	TGTGCCAGCAGCCCGAGCGGGGGGGAGCAAAATGAGCAGTTCTTC	CASSPSGGEQNEQFF
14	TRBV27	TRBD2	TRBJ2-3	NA	TGTGCCAGCAAGACTAGCGGTTACACAGATACGCAGTATTTT	CASKTSGYTDTQYF
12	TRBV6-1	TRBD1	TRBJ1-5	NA	TGTGCCAGCAGGGAAGTCCAGGGGGTCCAGCATTTT	CASREVQGVQHF
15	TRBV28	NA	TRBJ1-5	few	TGTGCCAGCAGTTTGAGGAGCACGAGCAATCAGCCCCAGCATTTT	CASSLRSTSNQPQHF
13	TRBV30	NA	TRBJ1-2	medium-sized	TGTGCCTGGACCCCCCAGGTTCACCAAGGCTACACCTTC	CAWTPQVHQGYTF
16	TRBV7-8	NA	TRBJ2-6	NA	TGTGCCAGCAGCCAAGGCCAGGGGTCAGGGGCCAACGTCCTGACTTTC	CASSQGQGSGANVLTF
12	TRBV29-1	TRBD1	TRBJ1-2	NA	TGCAGCGCCCGACAGGGGCGAAATGGCTACACCTTC	CSARQGRNGYTF
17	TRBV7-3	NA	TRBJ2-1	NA	TGTGCCAGCAGCCATGGCAGGGAGCCCTCCTCCTACAATGAGCAGTTCTTC	CASSHGREPSSYNEQFF
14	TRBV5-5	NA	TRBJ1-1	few	TGTGCCAGCAGCTTGAGGGCAGGGGACGCTGAAGCTTTCTTT	CASSLRAGDAEAFF
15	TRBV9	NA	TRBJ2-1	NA	TGTGCCAGCAGCGCCCGGGACAAAACCTACAATGAGCAGTTCTTC	CASSARDKTYNEQFF
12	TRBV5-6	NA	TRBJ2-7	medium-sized	TGTGCCAGCAGCTTGACAGGGTACGAGCAGTACTTC	CASSLTGYEQYF
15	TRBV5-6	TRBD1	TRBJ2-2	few	TGTGCCAGCAGCTTAGTTCAGGGGGACACCGGGGAGCTGTTTTTT	CASSLVQGDTGELFF
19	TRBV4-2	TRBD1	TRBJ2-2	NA	TGTGCCAGCAGCCAAGCAGTTTTCGGGACAGGGGCGAACACCGGGGAGCTGTTTTTT	CASSQAVFGTGANTGELFF
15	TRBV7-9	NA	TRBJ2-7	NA	TGTGCCAGCAGCTCTTGGACGGTTAAGTCCTACGAGCAGTACTTC	CASSSWTVKSYEQYF
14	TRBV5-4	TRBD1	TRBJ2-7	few	TGTGCCAGCAGCTTGGACAGGGGAACCTACGAGCAGTACTTC	CASSLDRGTYEQYF
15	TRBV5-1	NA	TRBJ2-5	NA	TGCGCCAGCAGCCTGACCTCTGATTCATACGAGACCCAGTACTTC	CASSLTSDSYETQYF
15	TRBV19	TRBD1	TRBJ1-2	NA	TGTGCCAGTAGTATAAACACTGCAGGGGGCTATGGCTACACCTTC	CASSINTAGGYGYTF
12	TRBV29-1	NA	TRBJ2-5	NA	TGCAGCGTTTTCAGTGCCGAAGAGACCCAGTACTTC	CSVFSAEETQYF
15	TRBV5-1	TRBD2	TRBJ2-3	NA	TGCGCCACCGAGCGGGACTCGGGGGGAACAGATACGCAGTATTTT	CATERDSGGTDTQYF